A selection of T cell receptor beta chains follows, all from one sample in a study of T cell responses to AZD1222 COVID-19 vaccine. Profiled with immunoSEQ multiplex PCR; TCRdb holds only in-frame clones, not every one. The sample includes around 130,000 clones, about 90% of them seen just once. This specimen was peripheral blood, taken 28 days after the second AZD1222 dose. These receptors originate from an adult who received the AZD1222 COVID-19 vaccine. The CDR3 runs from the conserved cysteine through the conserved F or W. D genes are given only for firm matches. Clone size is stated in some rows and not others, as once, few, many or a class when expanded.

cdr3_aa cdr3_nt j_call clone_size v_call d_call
CASSATPANTEAFF TGTGCCAGCAGCGCCACCCCAGCGAACACTGAAGCTTTCTTT TRBJ1-1 few TRBV9 .
CASSLGSAGQLNTEAFF TGTGCCAGCAGCTTGGGCTCGGCAGGGCAACTGAACACTGAAGCTTTCTTT TRBJ1-1 . TRBV5-6 .
CASRRDRSYEQYF TGCGCCAGCAGAAGGGACAGGAGCTACGAGCAGTACTTC TRBJ2-7 . TRBV5-1 TRBD1
CASSPGTLETQYF TGTGCCAGCAGCCCAGGGACGTTGGAGACCCAGTACTTC TRBJ2-5 once TRBV7-2 .
CASSPDRNYGYTF TGTGCCAGCAGTCCAGACCGGAACTATGGCTACACCTTC TRBJ1-2 . TRBV14 .
CAATRADYNSPLHF TGTGCCGCCACGAGGGCCGACTATAATTCACCCCTCCACTTT TRBJ1-6 . TRBV30 .
CASSHTGTGGTEAFF TGCGCCAGCAGCCACACCGGGACAGGCGGCACTGAAGCTTTCTTT TRBJ1-1 once TRBV4-1 TRBD1
CASSDDGGPGGRTEAFF TGCGCCAGCAGTGACGACGGGGGACCAGGGGGCAGGACTGAAGCTTTCTTT TRBJ1-1 . TRBV10-2 TRBD1
CASLGVPNTEAFF TGTGCCAGCCTCGGGGTTCCGAACACTGAAGCTTTCTTT TRBJ1-1 once TRBV21-1 .
CASSIDVRTGLGGYTF TGTGCCAGTAGTATAGACGTCCGGACGGGTCTCGGTGGCTACACCTTC TRBJ1-2 . TRBV19 .
CASSRQTNTEAFF TGTGCCAGCAGCCGACAGACGAACACTGAAGCTTTCTTT TRBJ1-1 . TRBV7-9 .
CASSITSYGYTF TGTGCCAGCAGTATTACCAGCTATGGCTACACCTTC TRBJ1-2 . TRBV9 .
CASSPLTPGLAGATDTQYF TGTGCCAGCAGTCCCCTGACTCCCGGACTAGCGGGGGCCACAGATACGCAGTATTTT TRBJ2-3 . TRBV27 TRBD2
CASSFGGDTQYF TGTGCCAGCAGCTTCGGGGGCGATACGCAGTATTTT TRBJ2-3 . TRBV11-2 .
CASSPNLAGGYNEQFF TGTGCCAGCTCACCAAACCTAGCGGGGGGGTACAATGAGCAGTTCTTC TRBJ2-1 . TRBV18 TRBD2